This is a list of T cell receptor beta chains from one sample in a study of blood T cell repertoires in COVID-19. TCRdb's table, derived via immunoSEQ multiplex PCR, lists solely in-frame clones and lacks some. Of around 130,000 clones listed, roughly 79% are singletons. Sequencing was performed on peripheral blood. The receptor source for this set is a human donor in a cohort sampled during active COVID-19. Each CDR3 is given with its conserved first and last residue. Fields, in order: clone size, D gene, V gene, J gene, CDR3 DNA, CDR3 protein. D genes are given only for firm matches. Size is stated for part of the rows, as once, few or many counts, or as a class when the clone is expanded.

clone_size: NA
d_call: TRBD1
v_call: TRBV4-1
j_call: TRBJ2-3
cdr3_nt: TGCGCCAGCAGCCCGGGACAGGGGGCTAGCACAGATACGCAGTATTTT
cdr3_aa: CASSPGQGASTDTQYF

clone_size: once
d_call: NA
v_call: TRBV27
j_call: TRBJ2-7
cdr3_nt: TGTGCCAGCGGCCCCGACTCCCCCTACGAGCAGTACTTC
cdr3_aa: CASGPDSPYEQYF

clone_size: NA
d_call: NA
v_call: TRBV3-1/TRBV3-2
j_call: TRBJ1-1
cdr3_nt: TGTGCCAGCAGCCAAGATCCGGGGTTCGACACTGAAGCTTTCTTT
cdr3_aa: CASSQDPGFDTEAFF

clone_size: NA
d_call: TRBD1
v_call: TRBV5-1
j_call: TRBJ2-7
cdr3_nt: TGCGCCAGCAGCTGGGACAGGGGTACGACCTACGAGCAGTACTTC
cdr3_aa: CASSWDRGTTYEQYF

clone_size: NA
d_call: TRBD1
v_call: TRBV29-1
j_call: TRBJ1-1
cdr3_nt: TGCAGCGTTGAAGTGACGGGACAGCGGAACACTGAAGCTTTCTTT
cdr3_aa: CSVEVTGQRNTEAFF

clone_size: NA
d_call: TRBD1
v_call: TRBV2
j_call: TRBJ1-1
cdr3_nt: TGTGCCAGCACCGATCCCCAGAATGGACAGGACGGATTCAAGAACACTGAAGCTTTCTTT
cdr3_aa: CASTDPQNGQDGFKNTEAFF

clone_size: NA
d_call: TRBD1
v_call: TRBV7-3
j_call: TRBJ1-1
cdr3_nt: TGTGCCAGCAGCCCTCAGACAGGGCAGAACACTGAAGCTTTCTTT
cdr3_aa: CASSPQTGQNTEAFF

clone_size: few
d_call: NA
v_call: TRBV6-2/TRBV6-3
j_call: TRBJ2-1
cdr3_nt: TGTGCCAGCAGTTACCGCCGGAGGGGTCTCAATGAGCAGTTCTTC
cdr3_aa: CASSYRRRGLNEQFF

clone_size: NA
d_call: TRBD1
v_call: TRBV18
j_call: TRBJ1-1
cdr3_nt: TGTGCCAGCTCCCGACAGGGGGCAAACACTGAAGCTTTCTTT
cdr3_aa: CASSRQGANTEAFF

clone_size: NA
d_call: NA
v_call: TRBV28
j_call: TRBJ2-3
cdr3_nt: TGTGCCAGCCTTTCGCGGGGTTACACAGATACGCAGTATTTT
cdr3_aa: CASLSRGYTDTQYF

clone_size: NA
d_call: NA
v_call: TRBV3-1/TRBV3-2
j_call: TRBJ2-7
cdr3_nt: TGTGCCAGCAGCCTCGGACTGGAGGCGCGTTCCTACGAGCAGTACTTC
cdr3_aa: CASSLGLEARSYEQYF

clone_size: NA
d_call: NA
v_call: TRBV7-9
j_call: TRBJ2-7
cdr3_nt: TGTGCCAGCAGCCCCCCCAGGGACTACGAGCAGTACTTC
cdr3_aa: CASSPPRDYEQYF

clone_size: NA
d_call: NA
v_call: TRBV7-9
j_call: TRBJ2-7
cdr3_nt: TGTGCCAGCAGCCTTTTGTGGGCGGGGGAGCAGTACTTC
cdr3_aa: CASSLLWAGEQYF

clone_size: NA
d_call: TRBD1
v_call: TRBV6-5
j_call: TRBJ1-1
cdr3_nt: TGTGCCAGCAGTTATACGACAGGGGCAGCTTTCTTT
cdr3_aa: CASSYTTGAAFF

clone_size: NA
d_call: NA
v_call: TRBV10-1
j_call: TRBJ1-2
cdr3_nt: TGCGCCAGCAGTGAGGGGGCCTATGGCTACACCTTC
cdr3_aa: CASSEGAYGYTF

clone_size: few
d_call: TRBD2
v_call: TRBV6-1
j_call: TRBJ2-7
cdr3_nt: TGTGCCAGCAGTGAAGGGGCTAGCGGGGTGTACGAGCAGTACTTC
cdr3_aa: CASSEGASGVYEQYF

clone_size: NA
d_call: TRBD1
v_call: TRBV29-1
j_call: TRBJ1-2
cdr3_nt: TGCAGCGTTTCCAGACAGGGGAACTATGGCTACACCTTC
cdr3_aa: CSVSRQGNYGYTF

clone_size: NA
d_call: NA
v_call: TRBV7-6
j_call: TRBJ2-1
cdr3_nt: TGTGCCAGCAGCCTTGCTGGAGGGGCTATGTACAATGAGCAGTTCTTC
cdr3_aa: CASSLAGGAMYNEQFF

clone_size: once
d_call: TRBD1
v_call: TRBV9
j_call: TRBJ1-3
cdr3_nt: TGTGCCAGCAGCGTAGAGCCAGGGGGCACTGGAAACACCATATATTTT
cdr3_aa: CASSVEPGGTGNTIYF

clone_size: NA
d_call: NA
v_call: TRBV18
j_call: TRBJ1-1
cdr3_nt: TGTGCCAGCTCGCAAAGGGAGGGCACTGAAGCTTTCTTT
cdr3_aa: CASSQREGTEAFF

clone_size: NA
d_call: NA
v_call: TRBV4-1
j_call: TRBJ2-5
cdr3_nt: TGCGCCAGCAGCCAAGATAGGAGCGCCGGATTCCAAGAGACCCAGTACTTC
cdr3_aa: CASSQDRSAGFQETQYF

clone_size: NA
d_call: TRBD1
v_call: TRBV18
j_call: TRBJ1-2
cdr3_nt: TGTGCCAGCTCACCGGCGGACAGGGTCTCGGGTGGCTACACCTTC
cdr3_aa: CASSPADRVSGGYTF